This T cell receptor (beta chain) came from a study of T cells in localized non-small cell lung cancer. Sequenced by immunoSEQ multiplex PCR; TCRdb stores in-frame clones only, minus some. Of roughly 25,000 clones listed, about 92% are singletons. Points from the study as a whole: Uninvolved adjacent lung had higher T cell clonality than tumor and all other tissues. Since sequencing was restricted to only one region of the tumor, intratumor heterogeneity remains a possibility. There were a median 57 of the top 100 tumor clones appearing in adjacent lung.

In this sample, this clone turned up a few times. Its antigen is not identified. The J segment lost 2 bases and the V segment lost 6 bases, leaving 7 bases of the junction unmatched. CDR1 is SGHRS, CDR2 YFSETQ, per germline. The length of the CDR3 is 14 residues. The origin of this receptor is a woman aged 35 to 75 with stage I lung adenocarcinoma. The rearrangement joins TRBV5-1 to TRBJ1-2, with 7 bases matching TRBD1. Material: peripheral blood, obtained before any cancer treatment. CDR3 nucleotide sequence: TGCGCCAGCACCCAACAGGACAGGAACTATGGCTACACCTTC. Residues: CASTQQDRNYGYTF.